The source of this TCR beta chain is a study of CD8 T cells in Susac syndrome. Roughly 0.45 to 1 ug RNA was reverse transcribed with random hexamers. An immunoSEQ multiplex PCR generated amplified TCR beta CDR3 products spanning 54 Vbeta and 13 Jbeta. TCRdb passed the immunoSEQ multiplex PCR reads through MiXCR, listing each CDR3 protein once. This table has nearly 70,000 distinct CDR3 sequences, 95% appearing once. Germline V lookup: CDR1 SQVTM, CDR2 ANQGSEA. V was pared by 5 bases and J by 0 bases, with 13 bases between. CDR3 size: 14 residues. High-throughput TCR beta sequencing covered peripheral CD8+ and CD4+ T cells. Healthy donors matched for age and sex were used as controls. CD8+ and CD4+ T cells were negatively isolated; TEMRA cells were FACS-enriched.

The sequence was obtained from a human donor in good health. This chain joins TRBV29-1 and TRBJ1-1; D may be TRBD1 (5 bases). The sequenced sample consisted of CD8+ T cells from PBMCs. The CDR3 reads CSVQGLIMNTEAFF. CDR3 DNA sequence: TGCAGCGTTCAGGGATTAATTATGAACACTGAAGCTTTCTTT.